This TCR beta chain was observed in a study of T-cell reconstitution after alpha-beta-depleted transplantation in children. Preparation of the TCRbeta library used unique molecular identifiers. TCRdb re-called the PCR reads with MiXCR, one entry per CDR3 protein. The sample includes 250,000 to 350,000 distinct CDR3 sequences, roughly 9.5% seen only once; the top ten take 10%. This clonotype was picked up many times. At one end the junction does not follow the germline gene, possibly because of a read error. The CDR3 totals 14 residues. The germline V gene has CDR1 SGHRS and CDR2 YFSETQ. Sequencing used PBMCs from the stem cell graft donor, obtained from the stem cell graft. The chain is built from TRBV5-1 and TRBJ2-3; 8 bases fit TRBD2. This receptor was obtained from a human donor who donated a stem cell graft to a child with SCID. The CDR3 bases are TGTGCCAGCAGCCTTAGCGGGGACACAGATACGCAGTATTTT. Encoded protein: CASSLSGDTDTQYF. Variable domain in full (rest from reference TRBV5-1 and TRBJ2-3): KAGVTQTPRYLIKTRGQQVTLSCSPISGHRSVSWYQQTPGQGLQFLFEYFSETQRNKGNFPGRFSGRQFSNSRSEMNVSTLELGDSALYLCASSLSGDTDTQYFGPGTRLTVL.